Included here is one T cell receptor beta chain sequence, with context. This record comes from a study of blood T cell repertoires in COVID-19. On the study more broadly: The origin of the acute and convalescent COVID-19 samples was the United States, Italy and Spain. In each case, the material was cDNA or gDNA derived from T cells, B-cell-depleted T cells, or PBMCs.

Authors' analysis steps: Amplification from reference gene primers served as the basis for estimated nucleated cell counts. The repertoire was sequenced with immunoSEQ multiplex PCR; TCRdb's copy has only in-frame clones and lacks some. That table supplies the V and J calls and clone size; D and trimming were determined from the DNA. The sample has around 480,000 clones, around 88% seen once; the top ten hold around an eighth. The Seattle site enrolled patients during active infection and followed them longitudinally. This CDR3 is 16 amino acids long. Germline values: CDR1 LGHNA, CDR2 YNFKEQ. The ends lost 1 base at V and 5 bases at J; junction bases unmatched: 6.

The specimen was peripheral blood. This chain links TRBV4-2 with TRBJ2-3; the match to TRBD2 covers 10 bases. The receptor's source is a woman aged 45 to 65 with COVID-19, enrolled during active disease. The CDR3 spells CASSQVGTSVQDTQYF. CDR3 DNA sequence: TGTGCCAGCAGCCAAGTGGGGACTAGCGTTCAAGATACGCAGTATTTT.